The source of this T cell receptor beta chain is a study of OX40 agonist ivuxolimab in advanced cancers. The wider study: The patients received ivuxolimab by intravenous route every 2 weeks at 0.01 to 10 mg/kg. Those treated in dose escalation had hepatocellular carcinoma, melanoma, renal cell cancer or head and neck cancer.

Clones were sequenced by immunoSEQ multiplex PCR, and TCRdb holds only the in-frame ones, with some missing. The sample holds 75,000 to 100,000 clones, roughly four fifths seen once. V lost 0 bases to trimming and J lost 10 bases; unmatched junction nucleotides: 10. Germline CDR1 and CDR2: LNHNV and YYDKDF (reference sequence). The CDR3 runs to 15 residues. The source material was CD4+ or CD8+ T cells sorted from blood, sampled in a trial of the OX40 agonist ivuxolimab. The clonotype comes from an adult with an advanced solid tumor such as melanoma, head and neck, liver or kidney cancer. The rearrangement joins TRBV15 to TRBJ2-3; 7 bases are a match to TRBD2. The DNA of the CDR3 is TGTGCCACCAGCAGAGATACTAGCGAGCACATGTCGCAGTATTTT. As protein: CATSRDTSEHMSQYF.